One sample yielded the 26 T cell receptor beta chains listed below, sequenced in a study of blood T cell repertoires in COVID-19. The assay was immunoSEQ multiplex PCR, and TCRdb's table has in-frame clones only and misses some. This sample carries about 260,000 clones, 70% to 90% of them seen once, and the ten largest clones take roughly 4.3%. Sequencing used PBMCs or T cells enriched from blood (not recorded which). The receptor source for this set is a woman aged 25-40 years with acute COVID-19.

This clone appeared a few times. V is TRBV6-5 and J is TRBJ2-2; 8 bases align to TRBD2. CDR3 size: 13 residues. J was trimmed by 4 bases and V by 8 bases; bases with no gene match: 3. CDR1 MNHEY and CDR2 SVGAGI come from the germline V gene. In DNA form, the CDR3 reads TGTGCCAGCCGGACTAGCTTCACCGGGGAGCTGTTTTTT. Its protein is CASRTSFTGELFF.

As DNA, the CDR3 is TGTGCCACCAGCGATCTAGCGGGAGACAGAACAGATACGCAGTATTTT. Its translation is CATSDLAGDRTDTQYF. V gene TRBV15 combines with J gene TRBJ2-3, with 10 positions matching TRBD2. The CDR3 consists of 16 residues. The germline V gene encodes CDR1 LNHNV and CDR2 YYDKDF (reference sequence). After removal of 5 bases from V and 3 bases from J, the junction contained 8 bases not matched to a gene.

The rearrangement joins TRBV10-3 to TRBJ2-1, with 15 bases matching TRBD2. Germline V gene data show CDR1 as ENHRY and CDR2 as SYGVKD. Trimming cost V 6 bases and J 1 base; bases outside gene matches: 4. The CDR3 consists of 17 residues. Here the CDR3 reads CAISGTSGRSSYNEQFF. The CDR3 DNA is TGTGCCATCAGCGGGACTAGCGGGAGGAGTTCCTACAATGAGCAGTTCTTC.

The J gene is TRBJ2-4, the V gene TRBV28; the match to TRBD1 covers 7 bases. Germline V gives CDR1 MDHEN, CDR2 SYDVKM. V lost 5 bases and J lost 4; bases outside the gene matches: 8. The CDR3 length is 15 residues. The CDR3 DNA reads as TGTGCCAGCAGTGGATCCGGGACAGTAAAAAACATTCAGTACTTC. This sequence encodes CASSGSGTVKNIQYF.

The rearrangement uses TRBV24-1 and TRBJ2-1, with unresolved D. V was cut by 3 bases and J by 5 bases, with 10 bases left in between. The CDR3 runs 14 residues. Germline CDR1 reads KGHDR; CDR2 reads SFDVKD. In DNA, the CDR3 is TGTGCCACCAGTGATCCTGATACAAACAATGAGCAGTTCTTC. This encodes CATSDPDTNNEQFF.

The chain uses TRBV4-1 and TRBJ2-7; 8 bases map to TRBD2. Germline CDR1 reads MGHRA; CDR2 reads YSYEKL. The CDR3 covers 16 residues. The V gene end was trimmed by 4 bases and the J gene end by 2 bases; junction bases not matched to a gene: 10. The CDR3 reads CASSPGGAGGPYEQYF. Here the CDR3 DNA reads TGCGCCAGCAGCCCCGGGGGGGCGGGAGGCCCCTACGAGCAGTACTTC.

The chain uses TRBV13 and TRBJ1-5; the match to TRBD1 covers 7 bases. Trimming took 4 bases from V and 1 from J; bases not matched to a gene: 19. The CDR3 has 20 amino acids. Germline loops: CDR1 PRHDT, CDR2 FYEKMQ (reference sequence). CDR3 protein: CASSSNNTRQGQRSNQPQHF. As DNA, the CDR3 is TGTGCCAGCAGCTCAAACAACACGAGACAGGGACAAAGAAGCAATCAGCCCCAGCATTTT.

V usage is TRBV28 and J usage is TRBJ2-1, with 8 bases aligning to TRBD2. The CDR3 covers 15 residues. The V and J ends lost 2 bases and 7 bases, in that order; junction bases with no gene match: 7. Germline V gives CDR1 MDHEN, CDR2 SYDVKM. CDR3 loop: CASSLGTGGGNEQFF. CDR3 DNA sequence: TGTGCCAGCAGTTTAGGGACGGGAGGGGGTAATGAGCAGTTCTTC.

The V and J genes are TRBV11-2 and TRBJ2-7; 8 bases align to TRBD2. There are 12 residues in the CDR3. The J segment lost 4 bases and the V segment lost 4 bases, leaving 0 bases of the junction unmatched. Per the germline V gene, CDR1 is SGHAT and CDR2 is FQNNGV. The CDR3 spells CASSSSGYEQYF. CDR3 nucleotide sequence: TGTGCCAGCAGCTCTAGCGGGTACGAGCAGTACTTC.

As to this clone: Its ends do not fully match the called genes, so a read error is possible. The rearrangement joins TRBV3-1 (or the pseudogene TRBV3-2) to TRBJ2-7, with TRBD2 identical over 8 bases. Germline lookup yields CDR1 LGHDT and CDR2 YNNKEL (reference sequence). The CDR3 consists of 13 residues. The CDR3 here is CASSQGVGGDPAF. The CDR3, as DNA: TGTGCCAGCAGCCAAGGTGTCGGGGGGGACCCCGCCTTC.

This CDR3 reads CASSLGQNTGELFF. The CDR3 DNA reads as TGTGCCAGCAGCTTAGGACAGAACACCGGGGAGCTGTTTTTT. The rearrangement joins TRBV7-2 to TRBJ2-2; no definite D call. Looked up from germline, CDR1 is SGHTA and CDR2 is FQGNSA. There are 14 residues in the CDR3. The V and J ends lost 1 base and 1 base respectively, with 4 bases between them.

The gene calls are TRBV27 and TRBJ2-3, with TRBD1 matching 8 bases. This CDR3 spans 15 amino acids. V dropped 4 bases and J dropped 4; count of bases not matched to a gene: 7. Germline loops: CDR1 MNHEY, CDR2 SMNVEV (reference sequence). The CDR3 sequence is CASSSQMTGADTQYF. The CDR3 DNA sequence: TGTGCCAGCAGTTCCCAGATGACAGGGGCAGATACGCAGTATTTT.

V and J are TRBV30 and TRBJ2-1, with 7 bases lining up with TRBD1. The V segment lost 0 bases and the J segment 7 bases; nucleotides outside the gene matches: 3. This CDR3 is built from 13 residues. Per germline, CDR1 GTSNPN and CDR2 SVGIG (reference sequence). The CDR3 is CAWSVRGLNEQFF. DNA for the CDR3: TGTGCCTGGAGTGTAAGGGGGCTTAATGAGCAGTTCTTC.

The chain has TRBV30 and TRBJ1-3; D remains ambiguous. V lost 5 bases to trimming and J lost 4 bases, with 6 bases between them. CDR3 length: 11 amino acids. Germline lookup yields CDR1 GTSNPN and CDR2 SVGIG (reference sequence). CDR3 bases: TGTGCCTGGGAACACGGAAACACCATATATTTT. Translating it yields CAWEHGNTIYF.

This clone was counted a few times. The chain is built from TRBV9 and TRBJ2-7, with D possibly being TRBD1 (6 bases). Germline V gives CDR1 SGDLS, CDR2 YYNGEE. V was pared by 0 bases and J by 0 bases, with 10 bases between. The CDR3 totals 15 residues. The CDR3 DNA reads as TGTGCCAGCAGCGTAGATGACAGGAGCTCCTACGAGCAGTACTTC. It yields the protein CASSVDDRSSYEQYF.

The DNA for the CDR3 is TGCGCCAGCAGCGAGGACAGGAACATTCAGTACTTC. Translation gives CASSEDRNIQYF. This chain connects TRBV5-1 to TRBJ2-4; 7 bases are shared with TRBD1. The V segment lost 4 bases and the J segment 7 bases; nucleotides outside the gene matches: 2. Germline values: CDR1 SGHRS, CDR2 YFSETQ. The CDR3 runs to 12 residues. The full variable domain, completed using reference TRBV5-1 and TRBJ2-4, is KAGVTQTPRYLIKTRGQQVTLSCSPISGHRSVSWYQQTPGQGLQFLFEYFSETQRNKGNFPGRFSGRQFSNSRSEMNVSTLELGDSALYLCASSEDRNIQYFGAGTRLSVL.

The DNA for the CDR3 is TGTGCCAGCAGCTCTGGACAAACGATAAACACCGGGGAGCTGTTTTTT. It is translated as CASSSGQTINTGELFF. J is TRBJ2-2 and V is TRBV11-1, with D tentatively TRBD1 (5 bases). Trimming pared 4 bases from V and 2 bases from J, leaving 14 bases between. Germline CDR1 reads SGHAT; CDR2 reads FQDESV (reference sequence). The CDR3 extends over 16 amino acids. Looking up the rest from reference TRBV11-1 and TRBJ2-2 gives the full variable domain: EAEVAQSPRYKITEKSQAVAFWCDPISGHATLYWYRQILGQGPELLVQFQDESVVDDSQLPKDRFSAERLKGVDSTLKIQPAELGDSAMYLCASSSGQTINTGELFFGEGSRLTVL.

The chain combines TRBV29-1 with TRBJ2-2; 10 positions match TRBD2. Germline CDR1 is SQVTM and CDR2 is ANQGSEA. V was clipped by 6 bases and J by 1 base; unmatched bases: 8. CDR3 length equals 16 residues. The CDR3 reads CSVRGTSAGNTGELFF. CDR3 coding DNA: TGCAGCGTCAGGGGGACTAGCGCCGGGAACACCGGGGAGCTGTTTTTT.

The chain carries TRBV5-6 and TRBJ1-1; the D is unclear. This CDR3 is built from 12 residues. Trimming cost V 7 bases and J 0 bases, with 7 bases left between them. The germline CDR1 and CDR2 sequences are SGHDT and YYEEEE. The CDR3: CASLGVNTEAFF. CDR3 DNA sequence: TGTGCCAGCTTGGGAGTGAACACTGAAGCTTTCTTT.

The chain carries TRBV28 and TRBJ1-6; TRBD1 agrees at 9 bases. The trim removed 5 bases at V and 9 bases at J, leaving 5 bases unmatched. The CDR3 is made up of 14 amino acids. From germline, CDR1 is MDHEN and CDR2 SYDVKM. The CDR3 region has the DNA TGTGCCAGCAGTCCCGGACAGGGGATTTCACCCCTCCACTTT. Its translation is CASSPGQGISPLHF.

The chain employs TRBV18 and TRBJ1-3; D is possibly TRBD1 (5 bases). The ends were cut back, 5 bases at V and 1 base at J, with 12 bases in the middle. Germline V gene sequence: CDR1 KGHSH, CDR2 LQKENI. The CDR3 is made up of 15 amino acids. DNA for the CDR3: TGTGCCAGCTCAGGGACTGCCGCATCTGGAAACACCATATATTTT. This encodes CASSGTAASGNTIYF.

This clone has a single count. The V gene is TRBV27, the J gene TRBJ2-7, with D possibly TRBD2 on 7 matching bases. V was shortened by 2 bases and J by 4 bases, with 15 bases between the two germline ends. The CDR3 spans 15 residues. Germline CDR1 reads MNHEY; CDR2 reads SMNVEV (reference sequence). Here the CDR3 reads CASSLGGGAGYEQYF. For the CDR3, the DNA is TGTGCCAGCAGTTTAGGGGGGGGCGCCGGGTACGAGCAGTACTTC.

This clone showed up just once. The CDR3 sequence: CAISESQGVGSPLHF. The CDR3 DNA follows: TGTGCCATCAGTGAGTCACAGGGCGTTGGTTCACCCCTCCACTTT. J is TRBJ1-6 and V is TRBV10-3; tentatively, D is TRBD1 (6 bases). V lost 0 bases and J 9 bases, leaving 12 bases between the germline ends. Germline V gene data show CDR1 as ENHRY and CDR2 as SYGVKD. CDR3 length equals 15 residues.

DNA of the CDR3: TGTGCCAGCAGCTTGGCCCTGGGACAACGTTCGACTGAAGCTTTCTTT. It codes for CASSLALGQRSTEAFF. The V and J genes are TRBV5-6 and TRBJ1-1; tentatively, D is TRBD1 (6 bases). The CDR3 contains 16 residues. Germline CDR1 and CDR2: SGHDT and YYEEEE. Deletions cut 0 bases from V and 5 bases from J, with 17 bases between.

This clone was recorded a few times. The J gene is TRBJ1-1, the V gene TRBV27, with 9 bases aligning to TRBD1. Per the germline V gene, CDR1 is MNHEY and CDR2 is SMNVEV (reference sequence). Losses at the gene ends were 6 bases for V and 3 bases for J; bases not matched to a gene: 11. This CDR3 region has 16 residues. CDR3 DNA: TGTGCCAGCAGCGATATAAGGACAGGGGTATACACTGAAGCTTTCTTT. Its translation: CASSDIRTGVYTEAFF.

V and J are TRBV7-8 and TRBJ1-2; D gene ambiguous. Trimming stripped 8 bases from V and 4 bases from J, with 20 bases between. The CDR3 is 15 amino acids. Germline-derived CDR1 and CDR2 are SGHVS and FQNEAQ. CDR3 DNA sequence: TGTGCCAGCGTAGAGGGCGGAGGTAGACTCTATGGCTACACCTTC. Protein sequence: CASVEGGGRLYGYTF. Drawing the rest from reference TRBV7-8 and TRBJ1-2, the complete variable domain is GAGVSQSPRYKVAKRGQDVALRCDPISGHVSLFWYQQALGQGPEFLTYFQNEAQLDKSGLPSDRFFAERPEGSVSTLKIQRTQQEDSAVYLCASVEGGGRLYGYTFGSGTRLTVV.